These T cell receptor beta chains were read from a single sample in a study of T cell responses to AZD1222 COVID-19 vaccine. Sequenced by immunoSEQ multiplex PCR; TCRdb stores in-frame clones only, minus some. The top ten clones hold around 5% of a sample with roughly 100,000 clones, around 87% of them seen once. The specimen was peripheral blood, collected on day 0 of AZD1222 vaccination. The receptors were gathered from an adult in good health. Each CDR3 is given with its conserved first and last residue. The D gene is left open where the match is weak. Clone size is shown for a subset of rows, as once, few, many or a class of expanded clone.

j_call | v_call | clone_size | d_call | cdr3_aa | cdr3_nt
TRBJ1-1 | TRBV30 | . | . | CAWRGGGTEAFF | TGTGCCTGGAGAGGGGGGGGGACTGAAGCTTTCTTT
TRBJ2-7 | TRBV6-5 | . | TRBD1 | CASSYEARGSYEQYF | TGTGCCAGCAGTTACGAGGCCAGGGGGTCCTACGAGCAGTACTTC
TRBJ2-2 | TRBV19 | . | . | CATHSMGRMVTGELFF | TGTGCCACCCACTCTATGGGCCGGATGGTCACCGGGGAGCTGTTTTTT
TRBJ2-2 | TRBV5-1 | . | TRBD1 | CASSLTGVDTGELFF | TGCGCCAGCAGCCTTACAGGGGTGGACACCGGGGAGCTGTTTTTT
TRBJ1-2 | TRBV5-5 | . | TRBD1 | CASSLEGAGSTF | TGTGCCAGCAGCTTAGAGGGGGCGGGTTCCACCTTC
TRBJ1-6 | TRBV5-6 | . | TRBD1 | CASRARGTGANSPLHF | TGTGCCAGCAGGGCCCGCGGGACAGGGGCTAATTCACCCCTCCACTTT
TRBJ1-1 | TRBV19 | . | TRBD1 | CASKSQGDRAHSFF | TGTGCCAGTAAAAGCCAAGGGGACAGGGCCCACTCTTTCTTT
TRBJ2-7 | TRBV15 | . | . | CATSREGVSYEQYF | TGTGCCACCAGCAGAGAGGGAGTTTCCTACGAGCAGTACTTC
TRBJ1-1 | TRBV6-1 | . | . | CASSEASRKNTEAFF | TGTGCCAGCAGTGAAGCAAGCAGGAAGAACACTGAAGCTTTCTTT
TRBJ2-7 | TRBV7-8 | . | . | CASSINRASSYEQYF | TGTGCCAGCAGCATTAACAGGGCTAGCTCCTACGAGCAGTACTTC
TRBJ2-7 | TRBV7-2 | . | . | CASSLSAGMDEQYF | TGTGCCAGCAGCTTATCGGCAGGGATGGACGAGCAGTACTTC
TRBJ1-5 | TRBV19 | . | . | CASTSDRKNQPQHF | TGTGCCAGTACCTCCGACCGGAAAAATCAGCCCCAGCATTTT
TRBJ1-4 | TRBV27 | . | . | CASSFTQFNEKLFF | TGTGCCAGCAGTTTTACGCAGTTTAATGAAAAACTGTTTTTT
TRBJ1-5 | TRBV5-8 | few | . | CASSGMAQPQHF | TGTGCCAGCAGCGGAATGGCTCAGCCCCAGCATTTT
TRBJ2-1 | TRBV27 | once | . | CASSLHSRLVYNEQFF | TGTGCCAGCAGTCTCCACTCCCGACTAGTCTACAATGAGCAGTTCTTC
TRBJ2-2 | TRBV19 | . | . | CASSRLGRNGELFF | TGTGCCAGTAGCCGTCTTGGGAGAAACGGGGAGCTGTTTTTT
TRBJ1-1 | TRBV6-5 | . | . | CASSRRNTEAFF | TGTGCCAGCAGTAGGAGGAACACTGAAGCTTTCTTT
TRBJ1-5 | TRBV5-6 | once | . | CASSLAKGRPLNQPQHF | TGTGCCAGCAGCTTGGCCAAGGGCCGACCCTTGAATCAGCCCCAGCATTTT
TRBJ2-7 | TRBV28 | . | . | CASSPRRLNTYYEQYF | TGTGCCAGCAGTCCCCGAAGGTTGAACACTTACTACGAGCAGTACTTC
TRBJ2-2 | TRBV10-3 | once | . | CASRTNTGELFF | TGTGCCTCTCGTACGAACACCGGGGAGCTGTTTTTT
TRBJ2-1 | TRBV2 | . | . | CASSFEVLPHVDNEQFF | TGTGCCAGCAGTTTTGAGGTACTCCCTCACGTGGACAATGAGCAGTTCTTC
TRBJ1-6 | TRBV7-2 | . | . | CASTPQGTPYNSPLHF | TGTGCCAGCACCCCGCAGGGGACACCCTATAATTCACCCCTCCACTTT
TRBJ2-2 | TRBV14 | . | . | CASGSYPNTGELFF | TGTGCCAGCGGATCCTACCCTAACACCGGGGAGCTGTTTTTT
TRBJ2-5 | TRBV5-1 | . | . | CASSLAGSGETQYF | TGCGCCAGCAGCTTGGCCGGGTCGGGGGAGACCCAGTACTTC
TRBJ2-7 | TRBV7-9 | . | . | CASSSRDQGWSYEQYF | TGTGCCAGCAGCTCACGAGACCAGGGATGGTCCTACGAGCAGTACTTC